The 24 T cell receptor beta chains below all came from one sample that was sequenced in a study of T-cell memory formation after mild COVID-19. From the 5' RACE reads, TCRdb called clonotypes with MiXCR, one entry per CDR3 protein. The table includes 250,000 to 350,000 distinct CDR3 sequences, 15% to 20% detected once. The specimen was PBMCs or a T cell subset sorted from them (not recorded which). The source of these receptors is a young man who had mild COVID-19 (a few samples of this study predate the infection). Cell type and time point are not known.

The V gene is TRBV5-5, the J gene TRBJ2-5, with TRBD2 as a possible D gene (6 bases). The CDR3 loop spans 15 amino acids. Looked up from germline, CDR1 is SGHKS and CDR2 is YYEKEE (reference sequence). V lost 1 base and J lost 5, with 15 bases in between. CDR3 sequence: CASSLRVLGGETQYF. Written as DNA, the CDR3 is TGTGCCAGCAGCTTGCGGGTCCTCGGAGGGGAGACCCAGTACTTC.

The CDR3 sequence is CSAPTAGQGKEAFF. The DNA of the CDR3 is TGCAGTGCTCCAACTGCAGGACAGGGGAAAGAGGCTTTCTTT. V gene TRBV20-1 combines with J gene TRBJ1-1, with 9 nucleotides matching TRBD1. Germline V gene sequence: CDR1 DFQATT, CDR2 SNEGSKA (reference sequence). V lost 5 bases to trimming and J lost 11 bases; unmatched junction nucleotides: 15. This CDR3 region has 14 residues.

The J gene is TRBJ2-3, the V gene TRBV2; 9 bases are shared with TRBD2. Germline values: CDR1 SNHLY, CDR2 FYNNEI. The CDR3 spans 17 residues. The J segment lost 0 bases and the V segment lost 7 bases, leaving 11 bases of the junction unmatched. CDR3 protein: CASTWGRTSVSTDTQYF. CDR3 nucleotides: TGTGCCAGCACTTGGGGGAGGACTAGCGTAAGCACAGATACGCAGTATTTT.

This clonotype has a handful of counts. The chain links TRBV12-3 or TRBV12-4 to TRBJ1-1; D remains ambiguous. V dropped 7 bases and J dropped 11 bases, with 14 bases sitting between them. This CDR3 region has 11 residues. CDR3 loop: CASTPLIGAFF. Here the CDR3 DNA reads TGTGCCAGCACCCCTCTCATCGGGGCTTTCTTT.

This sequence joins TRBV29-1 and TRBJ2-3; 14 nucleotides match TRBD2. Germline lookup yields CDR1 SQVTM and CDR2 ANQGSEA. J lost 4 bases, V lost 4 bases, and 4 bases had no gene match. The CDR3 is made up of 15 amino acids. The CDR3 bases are TGCAGCGTTGTAGGGACTAGCGGGGGAGCAGATACGCAGTATTTT. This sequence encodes CSVVGTSGGADTQYF.

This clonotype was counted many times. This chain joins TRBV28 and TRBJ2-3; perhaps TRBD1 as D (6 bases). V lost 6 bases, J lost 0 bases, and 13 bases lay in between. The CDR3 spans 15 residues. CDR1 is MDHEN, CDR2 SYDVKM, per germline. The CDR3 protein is CASRGQSGSTDTQYF. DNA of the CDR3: TGTGCCAGCAGGGGACAATCAGGCAGCACAGATACGCAGTATTTT.

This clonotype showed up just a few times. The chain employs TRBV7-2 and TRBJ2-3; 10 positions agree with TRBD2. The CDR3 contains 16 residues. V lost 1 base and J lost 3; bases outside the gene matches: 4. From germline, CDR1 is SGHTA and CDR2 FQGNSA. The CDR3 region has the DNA TGTGCCAGCAGCTTAGGAAGCGGGGGGGCGACAGATACGCAGTATTTT. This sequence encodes CASSLGSGGATDTQYF.

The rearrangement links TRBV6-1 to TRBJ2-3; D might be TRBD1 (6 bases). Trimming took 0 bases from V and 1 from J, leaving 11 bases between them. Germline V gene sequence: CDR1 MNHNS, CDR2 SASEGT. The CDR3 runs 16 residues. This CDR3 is CASSEALHRGTDTQYF. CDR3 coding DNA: TGTGCCAGCAGTGAAGCGCTTCACAGGGGCACAGATACGCAGTATTTT.

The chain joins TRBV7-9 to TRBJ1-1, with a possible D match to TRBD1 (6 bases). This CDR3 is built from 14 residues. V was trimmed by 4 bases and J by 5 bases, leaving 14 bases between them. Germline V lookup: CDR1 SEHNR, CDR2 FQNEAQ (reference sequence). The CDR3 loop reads CASSSHRGTTEAFF. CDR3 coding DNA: TGTGCCAGCAGCTCACACCGGGGGACAACTGAAGCTTTCTTT.

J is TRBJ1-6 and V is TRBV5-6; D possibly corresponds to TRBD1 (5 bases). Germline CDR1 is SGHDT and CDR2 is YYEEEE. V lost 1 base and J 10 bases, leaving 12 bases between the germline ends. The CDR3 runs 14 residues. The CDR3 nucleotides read TGTGCCAGCAGCTTGATAGCAGACAGATCACCCCTCCACTTT. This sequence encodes CASSLIADRSPLHF.

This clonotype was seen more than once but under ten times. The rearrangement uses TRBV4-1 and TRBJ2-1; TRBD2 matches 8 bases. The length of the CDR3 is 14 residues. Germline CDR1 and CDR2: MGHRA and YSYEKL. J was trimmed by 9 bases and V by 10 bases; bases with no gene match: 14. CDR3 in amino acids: CATRALGGAGEQFF. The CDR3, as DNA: TGCGCCACCAGAGCCCTCGGGGGGGCCGGTGAGCAGTTCTTC.

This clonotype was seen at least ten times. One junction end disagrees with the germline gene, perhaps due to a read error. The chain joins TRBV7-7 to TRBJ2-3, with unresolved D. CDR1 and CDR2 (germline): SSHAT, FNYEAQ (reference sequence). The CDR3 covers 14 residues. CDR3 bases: TGTGCTAGCAGCTTAAATTCCCCGGCAGATACGCAGTATTTT. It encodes CASSLNSPADTQYF.

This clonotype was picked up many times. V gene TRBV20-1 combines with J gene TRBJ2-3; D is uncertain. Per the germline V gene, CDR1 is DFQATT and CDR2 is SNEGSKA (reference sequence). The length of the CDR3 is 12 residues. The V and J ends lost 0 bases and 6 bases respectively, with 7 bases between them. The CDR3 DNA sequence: TGCAGTGCTAGAGATTACGGGGATACGCAGTATTTT. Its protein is CSARDYGDTQYF.

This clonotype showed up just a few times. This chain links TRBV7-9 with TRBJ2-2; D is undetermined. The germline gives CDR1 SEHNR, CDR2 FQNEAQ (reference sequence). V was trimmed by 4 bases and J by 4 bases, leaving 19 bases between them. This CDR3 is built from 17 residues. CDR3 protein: CASSSAGYRLGTGELFF. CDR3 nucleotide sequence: TGTGCCAGCAGCTCGGCTGGGTACCGTCTTGGCACCGGGGAGCTGTTTTTT.

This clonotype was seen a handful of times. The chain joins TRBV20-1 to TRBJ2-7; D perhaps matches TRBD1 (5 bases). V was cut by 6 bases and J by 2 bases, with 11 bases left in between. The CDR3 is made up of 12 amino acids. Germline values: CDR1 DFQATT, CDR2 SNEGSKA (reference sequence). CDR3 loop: CSATTDPYEQYV. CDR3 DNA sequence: TGCAGTGCGACGACAGACCCCTACGAGCAGTACGTC.

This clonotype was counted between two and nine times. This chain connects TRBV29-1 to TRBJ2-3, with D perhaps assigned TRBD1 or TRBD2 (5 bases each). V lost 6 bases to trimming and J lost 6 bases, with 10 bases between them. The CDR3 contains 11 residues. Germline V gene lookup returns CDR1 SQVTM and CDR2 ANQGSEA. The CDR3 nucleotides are TGCAGCGTCCTCGAGGGGGATACGCAGTATTTT. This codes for CSVLEGDTQYF.

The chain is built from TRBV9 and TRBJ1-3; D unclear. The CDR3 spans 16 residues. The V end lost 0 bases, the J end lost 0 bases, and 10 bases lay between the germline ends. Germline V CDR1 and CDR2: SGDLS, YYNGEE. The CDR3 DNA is TGTGCCAGCAGCGTAGACGCCGCTATCTCTGGAAACACCATATATTTT. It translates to CASSVDAAISGNTIYF.

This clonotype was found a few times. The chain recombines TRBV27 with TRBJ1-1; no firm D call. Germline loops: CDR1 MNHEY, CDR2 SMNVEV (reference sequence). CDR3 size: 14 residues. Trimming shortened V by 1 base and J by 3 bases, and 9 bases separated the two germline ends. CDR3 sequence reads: CASSLYFRDTEAFF. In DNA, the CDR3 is TGTGCCAGCAGTTTATATTTTCGGGACACTGAAGCTTTCTTT.

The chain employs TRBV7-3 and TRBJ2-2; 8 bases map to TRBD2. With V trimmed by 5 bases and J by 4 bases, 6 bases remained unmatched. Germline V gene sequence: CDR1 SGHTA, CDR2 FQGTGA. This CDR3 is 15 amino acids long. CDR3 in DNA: TGTGCCAGCAGCCACGGGGGGGCAGGCACCGGGGAGCTGTTTTTT. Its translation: CASSHGGAGTGELFF.

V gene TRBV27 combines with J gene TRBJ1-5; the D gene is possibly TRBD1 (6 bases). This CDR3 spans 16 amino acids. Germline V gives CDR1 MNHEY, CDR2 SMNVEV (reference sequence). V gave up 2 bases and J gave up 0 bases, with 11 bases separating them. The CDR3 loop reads CASSLTQGISNQPQHF. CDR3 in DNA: TGTGCCAGCAGTTTAACACAGGGAATTAGCAATCAGCCCCAGCATTTT.

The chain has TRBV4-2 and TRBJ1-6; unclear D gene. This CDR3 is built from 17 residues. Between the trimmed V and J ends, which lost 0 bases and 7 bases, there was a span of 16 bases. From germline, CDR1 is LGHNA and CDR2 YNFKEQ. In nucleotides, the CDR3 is TGTGCCAGCAGCCAAGATATTCCGCAGGTTACGAATTCACCCCTCCACTTT. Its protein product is CASSQDIPQVTNSPLHF.

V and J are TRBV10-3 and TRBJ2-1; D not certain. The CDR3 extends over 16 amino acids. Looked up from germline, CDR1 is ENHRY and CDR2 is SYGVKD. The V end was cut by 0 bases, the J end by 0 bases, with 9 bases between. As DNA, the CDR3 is TGTGCCATCAGTGAGTCGCCCAGGAGCTCCTACAATGAGCAGTTCTTC. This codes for CAISESPRSSYNEQFF.

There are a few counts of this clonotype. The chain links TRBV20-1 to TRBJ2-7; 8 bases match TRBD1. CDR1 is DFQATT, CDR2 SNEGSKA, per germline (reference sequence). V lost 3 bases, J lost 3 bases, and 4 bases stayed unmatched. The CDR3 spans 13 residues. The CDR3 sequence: CSASEGQVYEQYF. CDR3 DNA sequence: TGCAGTGCTAGTGAGGGACAGGTCTACGAGCAGTACTTC.

This chain's CDR3 is CASTLGARESHSPLHF. CDR3 sequence (DNA): TGTGCCAGCACCTTAGGGGCCCGGGAGTCCCATTCACCCCTCCACTTT. The J gene is TRBJ1-6, the V gene TRBV12-3 or TRBV12-4; perhaps TRBD1 as D (5 bases). Trimming shortened V by 7 bases and J by 8 bases, and 21 bases separated the two germline ends. The CDR3 contains 16 residues.